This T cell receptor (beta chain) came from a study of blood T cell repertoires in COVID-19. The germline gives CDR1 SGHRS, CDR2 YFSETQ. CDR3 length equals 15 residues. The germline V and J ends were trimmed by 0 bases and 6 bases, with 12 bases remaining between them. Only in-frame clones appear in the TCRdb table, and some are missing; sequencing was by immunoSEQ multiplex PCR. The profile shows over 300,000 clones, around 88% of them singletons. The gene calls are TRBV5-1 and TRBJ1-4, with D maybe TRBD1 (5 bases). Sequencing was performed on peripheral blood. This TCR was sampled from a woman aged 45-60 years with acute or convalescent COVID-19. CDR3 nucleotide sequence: TGCGCCAGCAGCTTGGTGAGGGGAGGGGATGAAAAACTGTTTTTT. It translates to CASSLVRGGDEKLFF.